This T cell receptor (beta chain) was identified in a study of technical replicates of blood from a few donors. Some clones are missing from TCRdb's copy, which holds only in-frame ones; the method was immunoSEQ multiplex PCR. The sample lists about 70,000 clones, 85% to 95% seen once, with more than 0.25% in the top ten. Germline-derived CDR1 and CDR2 are SGHNT and YYREEE (reference sequence). The trim removed 4 bases at V and 7 bases at J, leaving 9 bases unmatched. This CDR3 region has 14 residues. Sequencing was done on a sample of T cells isolated from PBMCs. This TCR was recovered from a human donor in good health. V usage is TRBV5-4 and J usage is TRBJ1-2; 8 nucleotides align to TRBD1. CDR3 DNA: TGTGCCAGCAGCCTCTCGCAGGGGGCGCCTGGCTACACCTTC. Its protein product is CASSLSQGAPGYTF.